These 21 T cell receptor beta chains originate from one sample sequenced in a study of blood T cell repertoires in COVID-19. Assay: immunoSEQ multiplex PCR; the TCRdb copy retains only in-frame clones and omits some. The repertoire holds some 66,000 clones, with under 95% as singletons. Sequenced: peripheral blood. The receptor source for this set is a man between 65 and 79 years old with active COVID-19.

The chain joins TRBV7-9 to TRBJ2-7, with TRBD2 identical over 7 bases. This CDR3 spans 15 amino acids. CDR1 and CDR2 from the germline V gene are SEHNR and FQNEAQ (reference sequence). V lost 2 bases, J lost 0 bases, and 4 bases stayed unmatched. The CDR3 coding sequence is TGTGCCAGCAGCTTATTGGGGGGGAGCTCCTACGAGCAGTACTTC. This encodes CASSLLGGSSYEQYF.

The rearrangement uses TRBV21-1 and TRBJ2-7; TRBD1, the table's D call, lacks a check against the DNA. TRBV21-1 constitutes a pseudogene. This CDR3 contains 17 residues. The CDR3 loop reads CASSKAIPGTPSYEQYV. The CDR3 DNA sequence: TGTGCCAGCAGCAAAGCCATCCCCGGGACACCAAGCTACGAGCAGTACGTC.

The chain's CDR3 is CASSPYRGGNQPQHF. The CDR3 DNA follows: TGTGCCAGCAGTCCTTATAGGGGGGGGAATCAGCCCCAGCATTTT. The rearrangement links TRBV28 to TRBJ1-5; tentative D call: TRBD1 (6 bases). This CDR3 region has 15 residues. V lost 5 bases to trimming and J lost 4 bases, with 15 bases between them. Germline CDR1 MDHEN, CDR2 SYDVKM.

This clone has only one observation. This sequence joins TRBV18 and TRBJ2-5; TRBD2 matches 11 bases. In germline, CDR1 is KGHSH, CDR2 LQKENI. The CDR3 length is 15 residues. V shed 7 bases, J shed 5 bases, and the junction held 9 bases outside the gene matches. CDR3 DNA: TGTGCCAGCTTAGCGGGGGGGCCCCCCCTGGAGACCCAGTACTTC. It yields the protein CASLAGGPPLETQYF.

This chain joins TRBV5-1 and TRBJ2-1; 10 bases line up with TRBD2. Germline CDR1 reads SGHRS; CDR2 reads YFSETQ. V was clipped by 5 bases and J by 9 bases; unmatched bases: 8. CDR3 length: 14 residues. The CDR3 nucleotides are TGCGCCAGCAGACCTAGCGGGGGATACGGTGAGCAGTTCTTC. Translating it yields CASRPSGGYGEQFF.

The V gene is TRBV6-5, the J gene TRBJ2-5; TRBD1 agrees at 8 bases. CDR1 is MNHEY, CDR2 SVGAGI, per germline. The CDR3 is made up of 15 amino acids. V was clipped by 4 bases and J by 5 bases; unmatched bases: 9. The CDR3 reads CASSFGQGRGETQYF. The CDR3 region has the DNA TGTGCCAGCAGTTTCGGACAGGGAAGAGGGGAGACCCAGTACTTC.

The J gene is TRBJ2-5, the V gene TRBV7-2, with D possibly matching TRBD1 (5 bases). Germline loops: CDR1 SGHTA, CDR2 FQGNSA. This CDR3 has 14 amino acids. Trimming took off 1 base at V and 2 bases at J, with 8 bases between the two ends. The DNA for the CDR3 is TGTGCCAGCAGCTTAGGGTCAGGGCAAGAGACCCAGTACTTC. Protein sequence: CASSLGSGQETQYF.

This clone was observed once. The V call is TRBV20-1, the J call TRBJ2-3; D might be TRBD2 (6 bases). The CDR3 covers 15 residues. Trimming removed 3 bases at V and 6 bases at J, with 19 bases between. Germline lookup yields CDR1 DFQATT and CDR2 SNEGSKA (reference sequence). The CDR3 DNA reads TGCAGTGCTAGTCTGGCTAGCGTGATGATCGATACGCAGTATTTT. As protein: CSASLASVMIDTQYF.

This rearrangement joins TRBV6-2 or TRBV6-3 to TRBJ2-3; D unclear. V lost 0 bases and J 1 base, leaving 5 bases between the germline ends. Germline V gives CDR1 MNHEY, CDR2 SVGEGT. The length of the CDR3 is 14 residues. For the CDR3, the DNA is TGTGCCAGCAGTTACTCTCGAGGCACAGATACGCAGTATTTT. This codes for CASSYSRGTDTQYF.

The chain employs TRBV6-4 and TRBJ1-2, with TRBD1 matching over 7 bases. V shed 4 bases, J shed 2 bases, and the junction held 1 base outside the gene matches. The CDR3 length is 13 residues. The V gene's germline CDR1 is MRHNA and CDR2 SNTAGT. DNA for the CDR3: TGTGCCAGCAGTGCGGACAGGAACTATGGCTACACCTTC. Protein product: CASSADRNYGYTF.

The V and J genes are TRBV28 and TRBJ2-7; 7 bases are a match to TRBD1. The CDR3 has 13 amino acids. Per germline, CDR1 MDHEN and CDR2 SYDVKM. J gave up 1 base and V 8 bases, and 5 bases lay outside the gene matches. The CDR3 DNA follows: TGTGCCAGCCGGGACAGCACATCCTACGAGCAGTACGTC. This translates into CASRDSTSYEQYV.

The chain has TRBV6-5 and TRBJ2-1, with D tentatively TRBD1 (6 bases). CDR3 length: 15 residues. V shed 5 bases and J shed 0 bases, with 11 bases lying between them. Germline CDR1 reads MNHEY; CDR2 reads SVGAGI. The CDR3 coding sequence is TGTGCCAGCAGTATGGACAGAAACTCCTACAATGAGCAGTTCTTC. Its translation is CASSMDRNSYNEQFF.

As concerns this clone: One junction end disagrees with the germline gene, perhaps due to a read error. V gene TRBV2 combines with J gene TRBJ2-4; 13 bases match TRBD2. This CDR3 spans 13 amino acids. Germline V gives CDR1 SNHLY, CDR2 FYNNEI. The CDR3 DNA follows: TGTGCCAGCAGTAGGACTAGCGGGGGAACGGCTCACTTC. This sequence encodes CASSRTSGGTAHF.

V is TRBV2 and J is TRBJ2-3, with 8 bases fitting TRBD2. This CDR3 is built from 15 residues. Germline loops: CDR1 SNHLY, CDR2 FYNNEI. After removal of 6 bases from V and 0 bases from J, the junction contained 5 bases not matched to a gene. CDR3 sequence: CASRALAASTDTQYF. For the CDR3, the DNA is TGTGCCAGCAGAGCACTAGCGGCTAGCACAGATACGCAGTATTTT.

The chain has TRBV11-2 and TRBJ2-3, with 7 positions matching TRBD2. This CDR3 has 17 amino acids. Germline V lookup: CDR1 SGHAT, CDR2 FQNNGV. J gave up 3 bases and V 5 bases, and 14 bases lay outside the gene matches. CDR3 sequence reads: CASSPLLGGVGTDTQYF. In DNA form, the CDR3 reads TGTGCCAGCAGCCCCCTCTTGGGAGGGGTAGGGACAGATACGCAGTATTTT.

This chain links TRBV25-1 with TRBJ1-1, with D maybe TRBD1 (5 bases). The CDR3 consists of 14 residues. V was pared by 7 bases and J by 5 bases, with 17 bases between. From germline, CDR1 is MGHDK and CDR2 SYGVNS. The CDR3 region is CASTDSGGWTEAFF. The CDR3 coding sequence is TGTGCCAGCACCGATTCCGGGGGATGGACTGAAGCTTTCTTT.

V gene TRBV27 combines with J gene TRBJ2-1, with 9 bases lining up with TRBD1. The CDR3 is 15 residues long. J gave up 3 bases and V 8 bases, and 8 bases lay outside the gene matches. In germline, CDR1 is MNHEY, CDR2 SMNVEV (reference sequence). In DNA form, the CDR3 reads TGTGCCAGCCGTCCGGGACAGGGAGTCTACAATGAGCAGTTCTTC. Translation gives CASRPGQGVYNEQFF.

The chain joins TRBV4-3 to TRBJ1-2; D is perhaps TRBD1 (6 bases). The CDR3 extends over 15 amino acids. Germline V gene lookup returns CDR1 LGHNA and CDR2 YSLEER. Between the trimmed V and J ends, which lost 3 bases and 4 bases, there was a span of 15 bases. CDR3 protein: CASSQEVTGFYGYTF. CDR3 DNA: TGCGCCAGCAGCCAGGAAGTTACAGGGTTCTATGGCTACACCTTC.

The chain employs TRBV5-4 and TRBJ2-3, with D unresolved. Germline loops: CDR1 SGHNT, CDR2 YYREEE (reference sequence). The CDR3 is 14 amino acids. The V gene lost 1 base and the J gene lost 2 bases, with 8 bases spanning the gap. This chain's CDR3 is CASSLRVSTDTQYF. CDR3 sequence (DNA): TGTGCCAGCAGCTTGAGAGTCTCCACAGATACGCAGTATTTT.

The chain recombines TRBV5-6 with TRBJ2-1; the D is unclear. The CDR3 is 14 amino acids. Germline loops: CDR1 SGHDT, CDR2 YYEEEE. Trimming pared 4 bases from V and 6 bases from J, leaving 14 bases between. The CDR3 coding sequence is TGTGCCAGCAGCGATATTGGAGTTCGCAATGAGCAGTTCTTC. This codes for CASSDIGVRNEQFF.

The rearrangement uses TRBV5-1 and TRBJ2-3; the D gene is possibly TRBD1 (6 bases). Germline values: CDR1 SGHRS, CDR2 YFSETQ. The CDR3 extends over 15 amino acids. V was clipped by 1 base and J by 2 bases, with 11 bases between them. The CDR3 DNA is TGCGCCAGCAGCTTGATGGGGGCCCCCACAGATACGCAGTATTTT. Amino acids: CASSLMGAPTDTQYF.